These 19 T cell receptor beta chains were sequenced from one sample in a study of T cell clones after liver transplantation (dated by TCRdb to about 2019). Receptors were amplified or captured by the immunoSEQ multiplex PCR assay. TCRdb holds this immuneACCESS table with in-frame rearrangements only. Some clones are missing; in checked studies, unresolved V genes explain under half, and the rest has no known cause. This sample gives more than 75,000 clones in total; about 82% of them show up just once. 0.45% to 0.6% of the sample is taken by the ten largest. Sequences were derived from CD4+ T cells from blood, sampled 46 months after liver transplant. The receptors shown here come from a human patient who received a liver transplant. Some T cells may be donor cells from the graft after a transplant.

This rearrangement joins TRBV11-1 to TRBJ1-1; D is uncertain. Germline V gene sequence: CDR1 SGHAT, CDR2 FQDESV (reference sequence). Trimming left V 5 bases short and J 1 base short, with 23 bases between. The CDR3 extends over 18 amino acids. This chain's CDR3 is CASSGRGVGRLGNTEAFF. The CDR3 nucleotides are TGTGCCAGCAGCGGAAGAGGTGTAGGGAGACTGGGGAACACTGAAGCTTTCTTT.

In DNA, the CDR3 is TGTGCCACCAGCAGAGACAGCTCCTACGAGCAGTACTTC. Translation gives CATSRDSSYEQYF. The V call is TRBV15, the J call TRBJ2-7; D gene ambiguous. Trimming took 0 bases from V and 0 from J, leaving 3 bases between them. This CDR3 contains 13 residues. In germline, CDR1 is LNHNV, CDR2 YYDKDF (reference sequence).

The chain couples TRBV6-5 to TRBJ1-5; D unresolved. CDR1 MNHEY and CDR2 SVGAGI come from the germline V gene. Trimming cost V 0 bases and J 4 bases, with 10 bases left between them. The CDR3 sequence is 15 residues long. DNA of the CDR3: TGTGCCAGCAGTTACTCATCCCCGGGAAATCAGCCCCAGCATTTT. It encodes CASSYSSPGNQPQHF.

This clone was seen only once. The chain combines TRBV14 with TRBJ1-4; D might be TRBD1 (6 bases). Germline CDR1 reads SGHDN; CDR2 reads FVKESK. The V end was cut by 6 bases, the J end by 16 bases, with 18 bases between. There are 12 residues in the CDR3. CDR3 in DNA: TGTGCCAGCAGTTCCGGGCCAGGGGCTTCGTTTTTT. Translated: CASSSGPGASFF.

The rearrangement joins TRBV6-1 to TRBJ1-1; D is ambiguous. Germline-derived CDR1 and CDR2 are MNHNS and SASEGT. The germline V and J ends were trimmed by 4 bases and 0 bases, with 6 bases remaining between them. The CDR3 sequence is 13 residues long. The CDR3 here is CASSAIVNTEAFF. The CDR3 DNA reads as TGTGCCAGCAGTGCGATCGTGAACACTGAAGCTTTCTTT.

The CDR3 loop reads CASSALRSNTGELFF. The DNA for the CDR3 is TGCGCCAGCAGTGCCCTACGGAGTAACACCGGGGAGCTGTTTTTT. The rearrangement uses TRBV10-1 and TRBJ2-2; D uncertain. The ends were cut back, 4 bases at V and 2 bases at J, with 11 bases in the middle. There are 15 residues in the CDR3. The germline gives CDR1 WNHNN, CDR2 SYGVQD (reference sequence).

The chain is built from TRBV7-8 and TRBJ2-1; TRBD2 is a possible D gene (5 bases). V was cut by 3 bases and J by 7 bases, with 19 bases left in between. This CDR3 comprises 16 residues. The germline V gene encodes CDR1 SGHVS and CDR2 FQNEAQ. CDR3 DNA sequence: TGTGCCAGCAGCTTGGGCCGAGCGGAAGTGAGGAATGAGCAGTTCTTC. Its protein is CASSLGRAEVRNEQFF.

The sample holds one count of this clone. The chain uses TRBV2 and TRBJ1-5, with TRBD1 as a possible D gene (5 bases). The CDR3 spans 15 residues. Trimming cost V 6 bases and J 5 bases, with 17 bases left between them. Germline V gives CDR1 SNHLY, CDR2 FYNNEI. The CDR3 here is CASSRSKTAYQPQHF. The CDR3 DNA sequence: TGTGCCAGCAGCCGATCAAAGACAGCTTATCAGCCCCAGCATTTT.

J is TRBJ2-3 and V is TRBV9; 11 positions agree with TRBD2. Germline V gene data show CDR1 as SGDLS and CDR2 as YYNGEE. Trimming removed 2 bases from V and 5 bases from J; junction bases left unmatched: 13. The CDR3 consists of 18 residues. The DNA of the CDR3 is TGTGCCAGCAGCGTCGGGACTAGCGGAAACCCGAGGGGAGATACGCAGTATTTT. Protein sequence: CASSVGTSGNPRGDTQYF.

The genes are TRBV27 and TRBJ1-1; D might be TRBD1 (5 bases). V lost 3 bases and J lost 0, with 14 bases in between. Germline CDR1 and CDR2: MNHEY and SMNVEV (reference sequence). The CDR3 contains 16 residues. The CDR3 sequence is CASSLQGAGLNTEAFF. CDR3 nucleotides: TGTGCCAGCAGTTTGCAAGGGGCAGGGTTGAACACTGAAGCTTTCTTT.

This sequence joins TRBV30 and TRBJ1-3; the match to TRBD1 covers 7 bases. Germline loops: CDR1 GTSNPN, CDR2 SVGIG (reference sequence). Trimming removed 3 bases from V and 2 bases from J; junction bases left unmatched: 4. The CDR3 consists of 14 residues. CDR3 region: CAWRAGGAGNTIYF. For the CDR3, the DNA is TGTGCCTGGAGGGCAGGGGGGGCTGGAAACACCATATATTTT.

The V call is TRBV5-1, the J call TRBJ1-2; perhaps TRBD1 as D (6 bases). The V gene lost 0 bases and the J gene lost 6 bases, with 9 bases spanning the gap. The germline CDR1 and CDR2 sequences are SGHRS and YFSETQ. The CDR3 is 13 amino acids. The CDR3 is CASSLEGDNGYTF. The CDR3 nucleotides read TGCGCCAGCAGCTTGGAGGGGGATAATGGCTACACCTTC.

In DNA form, the CDR3 reads TGTGCTAGTGGTTTGGGAGCCCGTGCCAATGAGCAGTTCTTC. This sequence encodes CASGLGARANEQFF. The chain couples TRBV12-5 to TRBJ2-1, with D uncertain. The CDR3 runs to 14 residues. Germline values: CDR1 LGHNT, CDR2 FRNRAP. V lost 1 base, J lost 6 bases, and 10 bases lay in between.

The chain combines TRBV6-5 with TRBJ1-2; 7 bases match TRBD1. CDR1 is MNHEY, CDR2 SVGAGI, per germline. Unmatched junction bases numbered 5, after V lost 2 bases and J lost 2 bases. The CDR3 loop spans 15 amino acids. The CDR3 here is CASSYLTGPNYGYTF. The DNA for the CDR3 is TGTGCCAGCAGTTACCTGACAGGGCCAAACTATGGCTACACCTTC.

There are a few counts of this clone. The chain employs TRBV11-2 and TRBJ2-5, with D uncertain. The germline CDR1 and CDR2 sequences are SGHAT and FQNNGV. Trimming removed 3 bases at V and 5 bases at J, with 10 bases between. The CDR3 spans 13 residues. In nucleotides, the CDR3 is TGTGCCAGCAGCTTGACTGTGGGGGAGACCCAGTACTTC. This translates into CASSLTVGETQYF.

J is TRBJ2-7 and V is TRBV28; D gene uncertain. This CDR3 is 12 amino acids long. CDR1 and CDR2 (germline): MDHEN, SYDVKM. Trimming shortened V by 2 bases and J by 4 bases, and 6 bases separated the two germline ends. CDR3 protein: CASSLREYEQYF. The CDR3 DNA follows: TGTGCCAGCAGTTTAAGAGAGTACGAGCAGTACTTC.

This chain connects TRBV6-1 to TRBJ2-1; 10 bases agree with TRBD2. CDR1 MNHNS and CDR2 SASEGT come from the germline V gene. V lost 7 bases and J lost 6; bases outside the gene matches: 6. The length of the CDR3 is 14 residues. The CDR3 here is CASIEREGRNEQFF. DNA of the CDR3: TGTGCCAGCATAGAGCGGGAGGGCCGCAATGAGCAGTTCTTC.

The genes are TRBV6-5 and TRBJ2-2; D is unclear. In germline, CDR1 is MNHEY, CDR2 SVGAGI. Between the trimmed V and J ends, which lost 5 bases and 4 bases, there was a span of 8 bases. The CDR3 is 13 residues long. The DNA of the CDR3 is TGTGCCAGCAGTAATAGTGGCACCGGGGAGCTGTTTTTT. Translating gives CASSNSGTGELFF.

This clone showed up just a few times. V usage is TRBV14 and J usage is TRBJ1-3; possible D gene TRBD1, 6 bases. In germline, CDR1 is SGHDN, CDR2 FVKESK. This CDR3 has 16 amino acids. V was clipped by 1 base and J by 2 bases, with 12 bases between them. DNA of the CDR3: TGTGCCAGCAGCCAAGTGATCACAGGGCCTGGAAACACCATATATTTT. This translates into CASSQVITGPGNTIYF.